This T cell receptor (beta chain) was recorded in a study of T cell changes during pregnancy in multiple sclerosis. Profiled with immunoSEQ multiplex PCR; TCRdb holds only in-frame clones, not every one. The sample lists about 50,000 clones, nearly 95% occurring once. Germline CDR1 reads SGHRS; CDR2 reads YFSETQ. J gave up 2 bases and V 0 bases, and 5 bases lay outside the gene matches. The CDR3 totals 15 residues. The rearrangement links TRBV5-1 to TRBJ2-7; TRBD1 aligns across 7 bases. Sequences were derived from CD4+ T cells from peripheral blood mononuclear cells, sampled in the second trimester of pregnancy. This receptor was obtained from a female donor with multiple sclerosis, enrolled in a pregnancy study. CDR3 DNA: TGCGCCAGCAGCTTGGAAGGGGGACAGCCCTACGAGCAGTACTTC. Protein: CASSLEGGQPYEQYF.